This entry features one T cell receptor (beta chain) sequence. Its specificity is unknown. The data derive from a study of T cell responses to AZD1222 COVID-19 vaccine. Overall study: It was second doses at about 4 or about 12 weeks that were pooled. Findings and caveats of the study: Epitopes outside B.1.351 and B.1.1.7 mutated regions reportedly drew nearly half of spike TCRs.

V lost 2 bases, J lost 3 bases, and 7 bases lay in between. The CDR3 consists of 13 residues. CDR1 is SEHNR, CDR2 FQNEAQ, per germline (reference sequence). Produced via immunoSEQ multiplex PCR; TCRdb's table is partial and in-frame only. The sample has around 170,000 clones; less than 95% are singletons. The chain is built from TRBV7-9 and TRBJ1-1; D gene uncertain. Sequences were derived from peripheral blood, sampled on day 0 of AZD1222 vaccination. The TCR was taken from an adult in good health. CDR3 nucleotides: TGTGCCAGCAGCTTACGACTCGACACTGAAGCTTTCTTT. The encoded protein is CASSLRLDTEAFF.